The sequence of this T cell receptor beta chain was determined in a study of OX40 agonist ivuxolimab in advanced cancers. With 3 bases removed from V and 3 bases from J, the gap between germline ends came to 6 bases. The CDR3 is 13 amino acids. Germline values: CDR1 SGHTA, CDR2 FQGNSA. This clone was picked up a small number of times. Sequenced by immunoSEQ multiplex PCR; TCRdb stores in-frame clones only, minus some. There are tens of thousands of clones in the sample; around nine tenths occur only once, and 10% to 15% lies in the top ten. Samples of blood were obtained at baseline, on cycle 4 day 1, and on cycle 7 day 1.

The sample consisted of CD4+ or CD8+ T cells sorted from blood, taken in a trial of the OX40 agonist ivuxolimab. This clonotype originated in an adult with an advanced solid tumor such as melanoma, head and neck, liver or kidney cancer. The chain is built from TRBV7-2 and TRBJ1-5; TRBD1 might be the D (5 bases). The CDR3 region is CASSLGVNQPQHF. DNA for the CDR3: TGTGCCAGCAGCTTGGGGGTCAATCAGCCCCAGCATTTT.